The 17 T cell receptor beta chains in this list originate from one sample, sequenced in a study of blood T cell repertoires in COVID-19. Profiling relied on immunoSEQ multiplex PCR, and the TCRdb table lists in-frame clones only, not all of them. This sample has some 70,000 clones, with about 88% found just once. Input material: peripheral blood. All receptors derive from a man in his fifties or sixties with active COVID-19.

This clone appeared many times. This sequence joins TRBV19 and TRBJ1-6; TRBD1 matches at 11 bases. V trimming: 6 bases; J trimming: 10 bases; junction bases outside the gene matches: 5. CDR1 and CDR2 from the germline V gene are LNHDA and SQIVND (reference sequence). CDR3 length: 14 residues. CDR3 region: CASRPGTGGSPLHF. The CDR3 DNA reads TGTGCCAGTAGACCGGGGACAGGGGGGTCACCCCTCCACTTT.

This clone was observed a single time. This chain connects TRBV15 to TRBJ2-7; TRBD2 might be the D (6 bases). CDR1 is LNHNV and CDR2 is YYDKDF in the germline V gene (reference sequence). This CDR3 has 16 residues. Trimming left V 1 base short and J 0 bases short, with 13 bases between. The CDR3 DNA reads as TGTGCCACCAGCAGAGTGTTGGGACTCCCCTCCTACGAGCAGTACTTC. Protein: CATSRVLGLPSYEQYF.

The chain carries TRBV7-8 and TRBJ1-3; D is uncertain. Looked up from germline, CDR1 is SGHVS and CDR2 is FQNEAQ. V lost 3 bases and J 1 base, leaving 4 bases between the germline ends. This CDR3 spans 13 amino acids. In DNA, the CDR3 is TGTGCCAGCAGCTTCCTTTCTGGAAACACCATATATTTT. Encoded protein: CASSFLSGNTIYF.

The J gene is TRBJ2-7, the V gene TRBV6-5; 7 nucleotides line up with TRBD1. The V gene end was trimmed by 6 bases and the J gene end by 3 bases; junction bases not matched to a gene: 5. Germline assignment: CDR1 MNHEY and CDR2 SVGAGI. The CDR3 is 13 residues long. Written as DNA, the CDR3 is TGTGCCAGCAGCCCGGGACAGAGCTACGAGCAGTACTTC. Its translation is CASSPGQSYEQYF.

The chain uses TRBV6-5 and TRBJ2-5; tentatively, D is TRBD1 (6 bases). V was clipped by 7 bases and J by 4 bases, with 19 bases between them. The CDR3 sequence is 15 residues long. Germline CDR1 reads MNHEY; CDR2 reads SVGAGI. CDR3 in DNA: TGTGCCAGCAATCCCAACCGGGACATAACAGAGACCCAGTACTTC. It specifies CASNPNRDITETQYF.

The chain uses TRBV7-3 and TRBJ2-2, with a tentative D call TRBD2 (6 bases). CDR1 and CDR2 (germline): SGHTA, FQGTGA. There are 17 residues in the CDR3. The germline V and J ends were trimmed by 2 bases and 1 base, with 14 bases remaining between them. The chain's CDR3 is CASSLLRGGWNTGELFF. The DNA of the CDR3 is TGTGCCAGCAGCTTACTTCGTGGAGGGTGGAACACCGGGGAGCTGTTTTTT.

The chain is built from TRBV5-8 and TRBJ2-7, with 9 bases fitting TRBD1. Losses at the gene ends were 0 bases for V and 5 bases for J; bases not matched to a gene: 9. The CDR3 has 16 residues. CDR1 and CDR2 from the germline V gene are SGHTS and YDEGEE. The CDR3 spells CASSLDLGQGIHEQYF. The CDR3 region has the DNA TGTGCCAGCAGCTTGGATCTGGGACAGGGTATCCACGAGCAGTACTTC.

The genes are TRBV12-5 and TRBJ2-6, with TRBD2 as a possible D gene (6 bases). Germline V lookup: CDR1 LGHNT, CDR2 FRNRAP. Trimming removed 5 bases from V and 0 bases from J, with 17 bases in between. The length of the CDR3 is 18 residues. CDR3 sequence: CASGPPSRGLSGANVLTF. For the CDR3, the DNA is TGTGCTAGTGGTCCACCTTCAAGGGGACTCTCTGGGGCCAACGTCCTGACTTTC.

This sequence joins TRBV14 and TRBJ1-6, with D unclear. Germline loops: CDR1 SGHDN, CDR2 FVKESK. V was cut by 1 base and J by 0 bases, with 7 bases left in between. CDR3 size: 16 residues. Here the CDR3 DNA reads TGTGCCAGCAGCCAAGGATTTAGCTCCTATAATTCACCCCTCCACTTT. Its protein is CASSQGFSSYNSPLHF.

The chain has TRBV9 and TRBJ2-7, with D possibly being TRBD1 (5 bases). The CDR3 has 12 amino acids. The V gene lost 4 bases and the J gene lost 4 bases, with 9 bases spanning the gap. In germline, CDR1 is SGDLS, CDR2 YYNGEE. In DNA form, the CDR3 reads TGTGCCAGCAGCCCAGGGATTTACGAGCAGTACTTC. Protein sequence: CASSPGIYEQYF.

The chain joins TRBV5-6 to TRBJ1-4; 10 nucleotides line up with TRBD1. Germline trimming cut 4 bases from V and 8 bases from J; bases unmatched to any gene: 5. The CDR3 contains 14 residues. Germline V CDR1 and CDR2: SGHDT, YYEEEE. The CDR3 is CASSLTGGREKLFF. In DNA, the CDR3 is TGTGCCAGCAGCCTGACAGGGGGCCGGGAAAAACTGTTTTTT.

This clone appeared a single time. The CDR3 coding sequence is TGCAGCGTTGAAGACAGGGGGTCCTACGAGCAGTACTTC. Translated: CSVEDRGSYEQYF. The chain couples TRBV29-1 to TRBJ2-7; 7 bases line up with TRBD1. J was trimmed by 1 base and V by 0 bases; bases with no gene match: 0. Germline CDR1 SQVTM, CDR2 ANQGSEA. The CDR3 loop spans 13 amino acids.

The chain recombines TRBV2 with TRBJ2-6, with 7 positions matching TRBD1. Looked up from germline, CDR1 is SNHLY and CDR2 is FYNNEI. Germline trimming cut 4 bases from V and 0 bases from J; bases unmatched to any gene: 12. The CDR3 length is 19 residues. The CDR3 loop is CASSGQGFILDSGANVLTF. The CDR3 DNA sequence: TGTGCCAGCAGTGGACAGGGATTCATACTCGACTCTGGGGCCAACGTCCTGACTTTC.

The J gene is TRBJ2-5, the V gene TRBV6-4; D perhaps matches TRBD1 (6 bases). The CDR3 runs to 17 residues. The V and J ends lost 4 bases and 5 bases respectively, with 23 bases between them. Per germline, CDR1 MRHNA and CDR2 SNTAGT. CDR3 in amino acids: CASSAVPDRPDRETQYF. The CDR3 DNA sequence: TGTGCCAGCAGTGCCGTACCGGACAGACCTGATAGGGAGACCCAGTACTTC.

J is TRBJ2-1 and V is TRBV10-3; TRBD2 matches at 8 bases. The junction had 5 bases not matched to a gene; V was cut back by 4 bases and J by 0 bases. From germline, CDR1 is ENHRY and CDR2 SYGVKD. CDR3 length equals 16 residues. In nucleotides, the CDR3 is TGTGCCATCAGTGGAAGTGCGGGGGGCTCCTACAATGAGCAGTTCTTC. It is translated as CAISGSAGGSYNEQFF.

In DNA, the CDR3 is TGTGCCAGCAGCCTCAACACCGGGGAGCTGTTTTTT. Translating it yields CASSLNTGELFF. This chain connects TRBV28 to TRBJ2-2; unclear D gene. CDR3 length: 12 amino acids. The V end lost 6 bases, the J end lost 2 bases, and 4 bases lay between the germline ends. From germline, CDR1 is MDHEN and CDR2 SYDVKM.

The CDR3: CASSYPDRVDQPQHF. The CDR3 nucleotides read TGTGCCAGCAGCTACCCGGACAGGGTCGATCAGCCCCAGCATTTT. The chain has TRBV5-8 and TRBJ1-5, with 8 bases identical to TRBD1. Trimming took 3 bases from V and 5 from J; bases not matched to a gene: 7. Germline V gene data show CDR1 as SGHTS and CDR2 as YDEGEE. This CDR3 spans 15 amino acids.